Presented here are 22 T cell receptor beta chains from one specimen sequenced in a study of blood T cell repertoires in COVID-19. The table came from immunoSEQ multiplex PCR; TCRdb's copy has only in-frame clones and leaves some out. Of some 200,000 clones detected, over 70% appear once; the ten largest clones hold around 6%. Sequenced: peripheral blood. The receptors were sampled from a woman in her 70s with acute or convalescent COVID-19.

This clone was counted a single time. V gene TRBV5-1 combines with J gene TRBJ1-5; 7 nucleotides match TRBD1. After removal of 3 bases from V and 5 bases from J, the junction contained 5 bases not matched to a gene. This CDR3 spans 14 amino acids. Germline V lookup: CDR1 SGHRS, CDR2 YFSETQ. The CDR3 spells CASSSGQPDQPQHF. The CDR3 DNA follows: TGCGCCAGCAGCTCGGGACAGCCGGATCAGCCCCAGCATTTT.

The chain couples TRBV28 to TRBJ1-6; 8 bases align to TRBD1. After removal of 3 bases from V and 5 bases from J, the junction contained 6 bases not matched to a gene. This CDR3 contains 16 residues. From germline, CDR1 is MDHEN and CDR2 SYDVKM. CDR3 amino acids: CASSFAGGENNSPLHF. The CDR3 bases are TGTGCCAGCAGTTTTGCAGGGGGCGAAAATAATTCACCCCTCCACTTT.

This clone has only a few counts. The chain employs TRBV11-2 and TRBJ2-7; 8 positions match TRBD2. Trimming took 1 base from V and 4 from J; bases not matched to a gene: 6. The CDR3 loop spans 15 amino acids. Germline V lookup: CDR1 SGHAT, CDR2 FQNNGV. The CDR3: CASSLGTSGLYEQYF. DNA of the CDR3: TGTGCCAGCAGCTTAGGTACTAGCGGCTTATACGAGCAGTACTTC.

This clone has just a few counts. The chain combines TRBV3-1 (or the pseudogene TRBV3-2) with TRBJ1-4, with 10 bases matching TRBD1. The CDR3 spans 16 residues. Unmatched junction bases numbered 6, after V lost 4 bases and J lost 4 bases. CDR1 and CDR2 from the germline V gene are LGHDT and YNNKEL (reference sequence). Here the CDR3 reads CASSPRGQGNNEKLFF. In DNA form, the CDR3 reads TGTGCCAGCAGCCCCAGGGGACAGGGGAATAATGAAAAACTGTTTTTT.

The rearrangement uses TRBV27 and TRBJ1-4; D possibly corresponds to TRBD1 (6 bases). CDR1 MNHEY and CDR2 SMNVEV come from the germline V gene (reference sequence). There are 15 residues in the CDR3. Deletions cut 6 bases from V and 8 bases from J, with 19 bases between. CDR3 loop: CASSPSGASREKLFF. Written as DNA, the CDR3 is TGTGCCAGCAGCCCTTCAGGGGCCTCCCGGGAAAAACTGTTTTTT.

V gene TRBV18 combines with J gene TRBJ2-5; no definite D call. V was pared by 3 bases and J by 2 bases, with 13 bases between. The CDR3 is 15 amino acids. Germline assignment: CDR1 KGHSH and CDR2 LQKENI. The CDR3 sequence is CASSPPSRSQETQYF. In DNA, the CDR3 is TGTGCCAGCTCACCCCCATCCCGGTCACAAGAGACCCAGTACTTC.

The gene calls are TRBV9 and TRBJ2-1; 12 bases are a match to TRBD2. The germline CDR1 and CDR2 sequences are SGDLS and YYNGEE. V was clipped by 4 bases and J by 1 base; unmatched bases: 3. The CDR3 consists of 16 residues. The CDR3 region has the DNA TGTGCCAGCAGCTGGACTAGCGGGACTTCCTACAATGAGCAGTTCTTC. Encoded protein: CASSWTSGTSYNEQFF. The variable domain in full, completed from reference TRBV9 and TRBJ2-1, reads DSGVTQTPKHLITATGQRVTLRCSPRSGDLSVYWYQQSLDQGLQFLIQYYNGEERAKGNILERFSAQQFPDLHSELNLSSLELGDSALYFCASSWTSGTSYNEQFFGPGTRLTVL.

The chain joins TRBV9 to TRBJ1-1; 10 nucleotides agree with TRBD1. Germline V gene lookup returns CDR1 SGDLS and CDR2 YYNGEE. The CDR3 length is 14 residues. V dropped 4 bases and J dropped 5; count of bases not matched to a gene: 5. The CDR3: CASSLRTGGTEAFF. CDR3 sequence (DNA): TGTGCCAGCAGCCTACGGACAGGGGGGACTGAAGCTTTCTTT. Full variable domain (missing parts from reference TRBV9 and TRBJ1-1): DSGVTQTPKHLITATGQRVTLRCSPRSGDLSVYWYQQSLDQGLQFLIQYYNGEERAKGNILERFSAQQFPDLHSELNLSSLELGDSALYFCASSLRTGGTEAFFGQGTRLTVV.

V usage is TRBV30 and J usage is TRBJ1-1, with D possibly TRBD1 on 6 matching bases. The CDR3 has 12 residues. CDR1 is GTSNPN and CDR2 is SVGIG in the germline V gene (reference sequence). V lost 7 bases and J lost 0, with 9 bases in between. CDR3 in amino acids: CASGTLNTEAFF. CDR3 bases: TGTGCCTCCGGGACACTGAACACTGAAGCTTTCTTT. Supplemented by reference TRBV30 and TRBJ1-1, the full variable domain reads SQTIHQWPATLVQPVGSPLSLECTVEGTSNPNLYWYRQAAGRGLQLLFYSVGIGQISSEVPQNLSASRPQDRQFILSSKKLLLSDSGFYLCASGTLNTEAFFGQGTRLTVV.

This clone occurred a few times. The chain employs TRBV6-5 and TRBJ2-5; D gene unclear. Trimming removed 6 bases at V and 2 bases at J, with 10 bases between. CDR1 is MNHEY, CDR2 SVGAGI, per germline. This CDR3 is built from 13 residues. The CDR3, as DNA: TGTGCCAGCAGGGAGAATGGTCAAGAGACCCAGTACTTC. This sequence encodes CASRENGQETQYF.

The sample holds a few counts of this clone. The CDR3, as DNA: TGTGCCAGCTCACACGACAGCTTCGATGGCTACACCTTC. Protein: CASSHDSFDGYTF. The rearrangement uses TRBV18 and TRBJ1-2; possibly TRBD1 for D (5 bases). The germline gives CDR1 KGHSH, CDR2 LQKENI. This CDR3 is built from 13 residues. V was shortened by 4 bases and J by 6 bases, with 12 bases between the two germline ends.

The CDR3 DNA follows: TGTGCCAGCAGTTACGCGGGAGTAACCGGGGAGCTGTTTTTT. Translating it yields CASSYAGVTGELFF. The V gene is TRBV27, the J gene TRBJ2-2; 7 positions agree with TRBD2. Germline-derived CDR1 and CDR2 are MNHEY and SMNVEV (reference sequence). V gave up 4 bases and J gave up 5 bases; unmatched junction bases: 4. The CDR3 spans 14 residues.

The rearrangement uses TRBV6-6 and TRBJ2-1, with 8 positions matching TRBD2. V shed 5 bases, J shed 1 base, and the junction held 13 bases outside the gene matches. The CDR3 runs 18 residues. The germline V gene has CDR1 MNHNY and CDR2 SVGAGI (reference sequence). CDR3 sequence: CASSPGRSAGESYNEQFF. CDR3 DNA sequence: TGTGCCAGCAGTCCCGGCCGGTCAGCGGGAGAGTCCTACAATGAGCAGTTCTTC.

The gene calls are TRBV6-5 and TRBJ2-5; 7 positions match TRBD2. CDR3 size: 14 residues. V was pared by 5 bases and J by 1 base, with 4 bases of the junction left unmatched. Germline lookup yields CDR1 MNHEY and CDR2 SVGAGI. CDR3 residues: CASSTSGIQETQYF. CDR3 nucleotide sequence: TGTGCCAGCAGTACCAGCGGGATCCAAGAGACCCAGTACTTC.

This clone was observed a handful of times. The chain is built from TRBV27 and TRBJ2-1, with TRBD2 matching over 10 bases. From germline, CDR1 is MNHEY and CDR2 SMNVEV (reference sequence). The V gene end was trimmed by 4 bases and the J gene end by 5 bases; junction bases not matched to a gene: 5. The CDR3 has 15 amino acids. CDR3 bases: TGTGCCAGCAGTTCGCTAGCGGGAGCTAACAATGAGCAGTTCTTC. It translates to CASSSLAGANNEQFF.

The gene calls are TRBV7-9 and TRBJ2-5; 11 bases match TRBD1. In germline, CDR1 is SEHNR, CDR2 FQNEAQ (reference sequence). The CDR3 consists of 19 residues. The V gene end was trimmed by 5 bases and the J gene end by 0 bases; junction bases not matched to a gene: 14. The CDR3 is CASSPGRTGGSGYQETQYF. For the CDR3, the DNA is TGTGCCAGCAGCCCAGGTCGGACAGGGGGCTCGGGGTACCAAGAGACCCAGTACTTC.

This clone was found once. This sequence joins TRBV29-1 and TRBJ1-1, with 7 bases that match TRBD1. The germline V gene has CDR1 SQVTM and CDR2 ANQGSEA. This CDR3 is built from 12 residues. Trimming at V came to 7 bases and at J to 1 base, leaving 3 bases not matched to a gene. CDR3 in DNA: TGCAGCGCCCGACAGGGGAACACTGAAGCTTTCTTT. Its protein is CSARQGNTEAFF.

This clone was counted a few times. V usage is TRBV5-4 and J usage is TRBJ2-7, with no clear D. The CDR3 runs to 11 residues. Trimming left V 4 bases short and J 7 bases short, with 9 bases between. Germline values: CDR1 SGHNT, CDR2 YYREEE (reference sequence). CDR3 bases: TGTGCCAGCAGCCTCCGTACTGAGCAGTACTTC. This gives the protein CASSLRTEQYF.

This CDR3 reads CASSPTTGSQETQYF. Here the CDR3 DNA reads TGTGCCAGCTCACCGACTACAGGGAGCCAAGAGACCCAGTACTTC. The rearrangement links TRBV18 to TRBJ2-5, with D possibly being TRBD1 (6 bases). Germline V gene data show CDR1 as KGHSH and CDR2 as LQKENI. The V gene lost 3 bases and the J gene lost 1 base, with 12 bases spanning the gap. This CDR3 is 15 amino acids long.

The chain recombines TRBV18 with TRBJ1-1; D perhaps matches TRBD1 (6 bases). Per the germline V gene, CDR1 is KGHSH and CDR2 is LQKENI. CDR3 length equals 14 residues. V was cut by 8 bases and J by 1 base, with 14 bases left in between. Written as DNA, the CDR3 is TGTGCCAGCACCCTATCGACAGGGAACACTGAAGCTTTCTTT. Protein product: CASTLSTGNTEAFF.

This clone was seen once. The chain combines TRBV27 with TRBJ2-3; unclear D gene. V shed 5 bases and J shed 6 bases, with 9 bases lying between them. This CDR3 spans 12 amino acids. Germline CDR1 and CDR2: MNHEY and SMNVEV (reference sequence). The CDR3, as DNA: TGTGCCAGCAGTAGCGTCGGGGATACGCAGTATTTT. Protein sequence: CASSSVGDTQYF.

This clone was seen only a few times. The rearrangement joins TRBV4-1 to TRBJ2-3, with 12 bases aligning to TRBD1. Per the germline V gene, CDR1 is MGHRA and CDR2 is YSYEKL. Unmatched junction bases numbered 2, after V lost 0 bases and J lost 1 base. The CDR3 sequence is 17 residues long. CDR3 sequence: CASSQDRDRGRTDTQYF. The DNA for the CDR3 is TGCGCCAGCAGCCAAGATCGGGACAGGGGGCGCACAGATACGCAGTATTTT.